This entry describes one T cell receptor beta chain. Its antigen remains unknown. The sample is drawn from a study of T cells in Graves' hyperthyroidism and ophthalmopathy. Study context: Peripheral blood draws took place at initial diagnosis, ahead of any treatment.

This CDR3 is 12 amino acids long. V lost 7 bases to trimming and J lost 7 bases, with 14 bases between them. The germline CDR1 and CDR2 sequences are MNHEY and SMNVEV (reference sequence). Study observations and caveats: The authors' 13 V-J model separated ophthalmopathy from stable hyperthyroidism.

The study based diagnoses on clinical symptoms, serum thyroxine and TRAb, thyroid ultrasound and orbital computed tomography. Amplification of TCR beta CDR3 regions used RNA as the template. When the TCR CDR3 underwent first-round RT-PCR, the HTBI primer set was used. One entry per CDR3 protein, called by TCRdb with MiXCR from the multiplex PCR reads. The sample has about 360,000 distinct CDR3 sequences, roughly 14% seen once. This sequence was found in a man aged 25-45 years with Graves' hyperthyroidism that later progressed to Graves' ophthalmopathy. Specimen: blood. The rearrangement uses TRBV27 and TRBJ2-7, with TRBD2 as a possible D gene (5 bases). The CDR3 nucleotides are TGTGCCAGCATACGAAGGGAGTTGGAGCAGTACTTC. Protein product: CASIRRELEQYF.